Sequencing of this T cell receptor (beta chain) was carried out in a study of T cell responses to AZD1222 COVID-19 vaccine. Worth noting for this clone: Its cognate antigen is unknown.

Measured with immunoSEQ multiplex PCR; TCRdb has only the in-frame clones, and not every one. Among about 160,000 clones listed, about 91% were seen once. Germline V gives CDR1 SGHVS, CDR2 FQNEAQ. V shed 2 bases, J shed 2 bases, and the junction held 11 bases outside the gene matches. The CDR3 spans 17 residues. Study-wide results and caveats: Spike as a whole was targeted by vaccine-associated CD4 TCRs, dominant at 160-218 and 743-854. Increased Spike-specific TCR breadth and depth were observed after two AZD1222 doses. Repertoires in all cases were sampled only once the peak T cell response had passed.

The chain recombines TRBV7-8 with TRBJ1-2, with 7 positions matching TRBD1. The sequence was collected from an adult in good health. This specimen was peripheral blood, taken on day 0 of MenACWY control vaccination. CDR3 loop: CASSLPPRTGANYGYTF. CDR3 in DNA: TGTGCCAGCAGCTTACCCCCGCGGACAGGTGCCAACTATGGCTACACCTTC.